This entry lists 10 T cell receptor beta chains sequenced from one sample in a study of shared clonotypes between healthy human individuals. The data were produced by immunoSEQ multiplex PCR, yet TCRdb's version contains in-frame clones alone and is incomplete. The sample yields roughly 2,000,000 clones, about 95% seen once. As defined, naive CD8 cells were CD45RO-negative and positively selected for CCR7, with terminally differentiated effector memory CD45RA+ cells excluded. Sequencing was performed on naive CD8+ T cells sorted from blood. The receptors stem from a man aged 18-30 years in good health.

The chain is built from TRBV27 and TRBJ2-2; 7 positions match TRBD2. CDR1 is MNHEY, CDR2 SMNVEV, per germline (reference sequence). The CDR3 loop spans 14 amino acids. With 4 bases clipped from V and 6 bases from J, the junction kept 5 bases outside the gene matches. CDR3 region: CASSSKTSPGELFF. CDR3 nucleotides: TGTGCCAGCAGTTCAAAGACTAGCCCCGGGGAGCTGTTTTTT.

CDR3 sequence reads: CASRAGLAYEQYF. Here the CDR3 DNA reads TGTGCCAGCAGGGCGGGACTAGCCTACGAGCAGTACTTC. This chain links TRBV2 with TRBJ2-7, with TRBD2 matching over 8 bases. Germline CDR1 SNHLY, CDR2 FYNNEI. This CDR3 has 13 amino acids. The ends lost 6 bases at V and 2 bases at J; junction bases unmatched: 3.

This rearrangement joins TRBV6-6 to TRBJ2-7; D gene ambiguous. Germline V gives CDR1 MNHNY, CDR2 SVGAGI (reference sequence). The CDR3 contains 14 residues. Trimming took 7 bases from V and 3 from J, leaving 16 bases between them. CDR3 sequence: CASTDHSFGYEQYF. DNA of the CDR3: TGTGCCAGCACCGACCATAGTTTCGGCTACGAGCAGTACTTC.

V gene TRBV5-6 combines with J gene TRBJ2-1; tentatively, D is TRBD1 (6 bases). The length of the CDR3 is 13 residues. CDR1 and CDR2 (germline): SGHDT, YYEEEE. V was trimmed by 0 bases and J by 8 bases, leaving 9 bases between them. The CDR3 nucleotides are TGTGCCAGCAGCTTGGCCAGGGGCTATGAGCAGTTCTTC. Protein product: CASSLARGYEQFF.

V usage is TRBV11-2 and J usage is TRBJ1-3, with TRBD1 matching 9 bases. With 4 bases clipped from V and 1 base from J, the junction kept 5 bases outside the gene matches. CDR3 length: 16 amino acids. Germline-derived CDR1 and CDR2 are SGHAT and FQNNGV. CDR3 sequence reads: CASSWTGAESGNTIYF. The CDR3 region has the DNA TGTGCCAGCAGCTGGACAGGGGCGGAATCTGGAAACACCATATATTTT.

The chain couples TRBV6-1 to TRBJ2-5, with 9 bases matching TRBD1. Germline V gene sequence: CDR1 MNHNS, CDR2 SASEGT. The CDR3 extends over 14 amino acids. J gave up 4 bases and V 7 bases, and 7 bases lay outside the gene matches. CDR3 protein: CASTEGQGRETQYF. The CDR3, as DNA: TGTGCCAGCACAGAGGGACAGGGAAGAGAGACCCAGTACTTC.

J is TRBJ2-3 and V is TRBV5-1, with D possibly being TRBD1 (5 bases). This CDR3 is 15 amino acids long. CDR1 SGHRS and CDR2 YFSETQ come from the germline V gene. Trimming cost V 2 bases and J 4 bases, with 14 bases left between them. CDR3 sequence: CASSFIQGRADTQYF. The CDR3 DNA is TGCGCCAGCAGCTTCATTCAGGGAAGGGCAGATACGCAGTATTTT.

V and J are TRBV28 and TRBJ2-7; the D gene could be TRBD1 or TRBD2 (6 bases each). Germline lookup yields CDR1 MDHEN and CDR2 SYDVKM. V gave up 3 bases and J gave up 0 bases, with 12 bases separating them. This CDR3 contains 15 residues. The CDR3 here is CASSFGGGSSYEQYF. The CDR3 nucleotides are TGTGCCAGCAGTTTCGGAGGGGGTAGCTCCTACGAGCAGTACTTC. Full variable domain (remainder filled in from reference TRBV28 and TRBJ2-7): DVKVTQSSRYLVKRTGEKVFLECVQDMDHENMFWYRQDPGLGLRLIYFSYDVKMKEKGDIPEGYSVSREKKERFSLILESASTNQTSMYLCASSFGGGSSYEQYFGPGTRLTVT.

The chain couples TRBV5-5 to TRBJ2-7, with 9 bases fitting TRBD1. Trimming removed 0 bases from V and 4 bases from J; junction bases left unmatched: 8. The CDR3 loop spans 16 amino acids. Looked up from germline, CDR1 is SGHKS and CDR2 is YYEKEE (reference sequence). The CDR3 nucleotides read TGTGCCAGCAGCTTGGAGGCGGGACAGGGAATGTACGAGCAGTACTTC. It specifies CASSLEAGQGMYEQYF.

The chain carries TRBV30 and TRBJ2-7, with TRBD1 matching over 8 bases. CDR3 size: 12 residues. With V trimmed by 2 bases and J by 6 bases, 3 bases remained unmatched. The V gene's germline CDR1 is GTSNPN and CDR2 SVGIG (reference sequence). As DNA, the CDR3 is TGTGCCTGGAGTTTAGACAGGGGCGAGCAGTACTTC. Translation gives CAWSLDRGEQYF.